This entry lists 24 T cell receptor beta chains sequenced from one sample in a study of siplizumab effects on memory and regulatory T cells (dated by TCRdb to between 2018 and 2020). Cells from the mixed lymphocyte reactions were cocultured for 6 days at 37 degrees C. Their antigen targets remain unknown. Library creation used the immunoSEQ multiplex PCR assay. TCRdb took over this immuneACCESS table, retaining in-frame rearrangements with V and J assigned. Such tables are incomplete; in checked studies, under half of the missing clones stem from an unresolved V gene, and the remainder is unexplained. The sample has some 15,000 clones on record, approximately 48% of them singletons. Of the sample, around 8.6% falls within the top ten clones. Sequencing used CFSE-low (dividing) CD4+ T cells sorted from an allogeneic mixed lymphocyte reaction. These receptors all stem from a human donor in good health; the cells came from an allogeneic mixed lymphocyte reaction.

CDR3 residues: CASSITSLYGIQYF. CDR3 bases: TGTGCCAGTAGTATTACTTCGCTGTATGGCATTCAGTACTTC. This sequence joins TRBV19 and TRBJ2-4; D gene unclear. CDR3 length equals 14 residues. Germline V gene lookup returns CDR1 LNHDA and CDR2 SQIVND (reference sequence). The V end lost 3 bases, the J end lost 9 bases, and 15 bases lay between the germline ends.

This chain uses TRBV6-1 with TRBJ1-5; D possibly corresponds to TRBD1 (6 bases). The ends were cut back, 1 base at V and 6 bases at J, with 10 bases in the middle. Germline CDR1 reads MNHNS; CDR2 reads SASEGT. The CDR3 is 14 amino acids. The CDR3 spells CASSEVQGPQPQHF. CDR3 DNA sequence: TGTGCCAGCAGTGAAGTTCAGGGGCCTCAGCCCCAGCATTTT.

The gene calls are TRBV9 and TRBJ2-3; no firm D call. V lost 2 bases and J 1 base, leaving 2 bases between the germline ends. CDR1 and CDR2 (germline): SGDLS, YYNGEE. This CDR3 comprises 12 residues. Here the CDR3 reads CASSVRTDTQYF. The CDR3 DNA follows: TGTGCCAGCAGCGTGCGCACAGATACGCAGTATTTT.

Only one count was recorded for this clone. The chain employs TRBV9 and TRBJ2-6; D unclear. Germline V gene data show CDR1 as SGDLS and CDR2 as YYNGEE. Deletions cut 4 bases from V and 0 bases from J, with 8 bases between. The CDR3 is 15 residues long. For the CDR3, the DNA is TGTGCCAGCAGCCCCCGCCCCTCTGGGGCCAACGTCCTGACTTTC. Residues: CASSPRPSGANVLTF.

In this sample, this clone turned up a few times. The chain links TRBV6-8 to TRBJ1-4; D unclear. The germline V gene has CDR1 MNHGY and CDR2 SAAAGT. Trimming left V 1 base short and J 4 bases short, with 7 bases between. This CDR3 is built from 14 residues. The CDR3 loop is CASSYFTCNEKLFF. The CDR3 nucleotides are TGTGCCAGCAGTTACTTCACCTGTAATGAAAAACTGTTTTTT.

This chain's CDR3 is CASSYGMGGNQPQHF. The CDR3 DNA is TGTGCCAGCAGTTACGGAATGGGGGGCAATCAGCCCCAGCATTTT. The chain combines TRBV6-5 with TRBJ1-5, with D possibly matching TRBD1 (5 bases). CDR3 length: 15 residues. V lost 2 bases to trimming and J lost 2 bases, with 10 bases between them. Germline V gene sequence: CDR1 MNHEY, CDR2 SVGAGI.

The chain employs TRBV4-1 and TRBJ2-5; the D gene is possibly TRBD1 (7 bases). CDR3 size: 13 residues. The V end lost 5 bases, the J end lost 5 bases, and 12 bases lay between the germline ends. Germline values: CDR1 MGHRA, CDR2 YSYEKL. CDR3 in DNA: TGCGCCAGCAGCTCCCAGGGGGGTGAGACCCAGTACTTC. Its protein product is CASSSQGGETQYF.

The chain couples TRBV10-2 to TRBJ2-5, with 8 bases that match TRBD1. Germline CDR1 is WSHSY and CDR2 is SAAADI. The CDR3 runs to 14 residues. V was pared by 6 bases and J by 7 bases, with 10 bases of the junction left unmatched. Here the CDR3 reads CASRPTGGIGTQYF. The CDR3 DNA reads as TGCGCCAGCAGACCTACAGGGGGAATTGGGACCCAGTACTTC.

This chain links TRBV7-2 with TRBJ2-2; maybe TRBD1 (5 bases). Trimming pared 6 bases from V and 5 bases from J, leaving 13 bases between. This CDR3 is built from 14 residues. Germline V gives CDR1 SGHTA, CDR2 FQGNSA. DNA for the CDR3: TGTGCCAGCAGGAAATCTAGGGGAACCGGGGAGCTGTTTTTT. Its protein is CASRKSRGTGELFF.

This clone was detected a few times. This chain links TRBV11-1 with TRBJ1-2, with D possibly being TRBD1 (5 bases). The CDR3 runs to 13 residues. Germline V gene data show CDR1 as SGHAT and CDR2 as FQDESV (reference sequence). With 5 bases removed from V and 1 base from J, the gap between germline ends came to 8 bases. CDR3 protein: CASSPDSNYGYTF. Written as DNA, the CDR3 is TGTGCCAGCAGCCCCGACAGTAACTATGGCTACACCTTC.

The gene calls are TRBV19 and TRBJ1-2; TRBD1 is a possible D gene (5 bases). CDR1 and CDR2 from the germline V gene are LNHDA and SQIVND (reference sequence). The CDR3 extends over 15 amino acids. Trimming removed 3 bases from V and 1 base from J, with 12 bases in between. The CDR3 protein is CASSMGEGLNYGYTF. CDR3 bases: TGTGCCAGTAGTATGGGAGAGGGACTTAACTATGGCTACACCTTC. Using reference TRBV19 and TRBJ1-2 for the parts outside the CDR3, the full variable domain is DGGITQSPKYLFRKEGQNVTLSCEQNLNHDAMYWYRQDPGQGLRLIYYSQIVNDFQKGDIAEGYSVSREKKESFPLTVTSAQKNPTAFYLCASSMGEGLNYGYTFGSGTRLTVV.

The chain employs TRBV6-5 and TRBJ1-2; D is unclear. The CDR3 runs 14 residues. The V and J ends lost 2 bases and 0 bases respectively, with 7 bases between them. The germline V gene has CDR1 MNHEY and CDR2 SVGAGI. CDR3 amino acids: CASSYRAANYGYTF. CDR3 DNA sequence: TGTGCCAGCAGTTACAGGGCAGCTAACTATGGCTACACCTTC.

This clone is labeled as medium-sized (0.01 to 0.1%). The chain carries TRBV30 and TRBJ1-2; D unresolved. V was clipped by 0 bases and J by 4 bases, with 12 bases between them. The CDR3 totals 14 residues. Germline V gene lookup returns CDR1 GTSNPN and CDR2 SVGIG (reference sequence). As DNA, the CDR3 is TGTGCCTGGAGTGTGGGTCCAGGTGGCTATGGCTACACCTTC. This gives the protein CAWSVGPGGYGYTF.

This clone appeared once. In nucleotides, the CDR3 is TGTGCCAGCAGCGTAGTACCCCACAGGGGGGTTCAAAAACTGTTTTTT. Protein: CASSVVPHRGVQKLFF. J is TRBJ1-4 and V is TRBV9; TRBD1 matches 8 bases. Trimming at V came to 0 bases and at J to 9 bases, leaving 10 bases not matched to a gene. The germline V gene encodes CDR1 SGDLS and CDR2 YYNGEE. This CDR3 region has 16 residues.

V and J are TRBV30 and TRBJ1-5; D perhaps matches TRBD1 (6 bases). Trimming stripped 2 bases from V and 4 bases from J, with 18 bases between. CDR1 GTSNPN and CDR2 SVGIG come from the germline V gene (reference sequence). The length of the CDR3 is 16 residues. The CDR3: CAWSTRRTVWNQPQHF. The CDR3 region has the DNA TGTGCCTGGAGTACCCGAAGGACAGTATGGAATCAGCCCCAGCATTTT.

The CDR3 sequence: CAISGSGVNEQFF. CDR3 sequence (DNA): TGTGCCATCAGTGGGTCCGGGGTAAATGAGCAGTTCTTC. The chain combines TRBV10-3 with TRBJ2-1, with D maybe TRBD2 (5 bases). CDR1 is ENHRY, CDR2 SYGVKD, per germline. V lost 4 bases, J lost 7 bases, and 11 bases lay in between. This CDR3 has 13 amino acids.

The V gene is TRBV9, the J gene TRBJ2-1, with 8 bases aligning to TRBD2. The germline CDR1 and CDR2 sequences are SGDLS and YYNGEE. The CDR3 consists of 14 residues. The V segment lost 4 bases and the J segment 9 bases; nucleotides outside the gene matches: 9. The CDR3 DNA reads as TGTGCCAGCAGCCTACAACGGGGGGGCCTTGAGCAGTTCTTC. Translated, it gives CASSLQRGGLEQFF.

This chain connects TRBV6-5 to TRBJ2-4, with unresolved D. Looked up from germline, CDR1 is MNHEY and CDR2 is SVGAGI. CDR3 length: 15 residues. The V and J ends lost 8 bases and 3 bases respectively, with 17 bases between them. CDR3 residues: CASRPASLGKNIQYF. The CDR3 DNA sequence: TGTGCCAGCCGGCCAGCCTCTTTGGGCAAAAACATTCAGTACTTC.

The chain combines TRBV29-1 with TRBJ1-1, with a weak D call TRBD1 (6 bases). V was pared by 8 bases and J by 6 bases, with 31 bases between. The CDR3 has 17 amino acids. Germline values: CDR1 SQVTM, CDR2 ANQGSEA. The CDR3 DNA is TGCAGCCCTATGGTAAGTGGGGGGGGGCGCAGAGTCGCTGAAGCTTTCTTT. Protein: CSPMVSGGGRRVAEAFF.

This clone was seen only a few times. The V gene is TRBV19, the J gene TRBJ1-1; D is unresolved. The CDR3 extends over 14 amino acids. V was cut by 3 bases and J by 0 bases, with 8 bases left in between. The germline V gene encodes CDR1 LNHDA and CDR2 SQIVND (reference sequence). DNA for the CDR3: TGTGCCAGTAGTATTGGGGTGCTGAACACTGAAGCTTTCTTT. It yields the protein CASSIGVLNTEAFF.

This clone appeared a single time. The rearrangement links TRBV15 to TRBJ1-6; maybe TRBD1 (5 bases). In germline, CDR1 is LNHNV, CDR2 YYDKDF (reference sequence). V dropped 0 bases and J dropped 9 bases, with 21 bases sitting between them. The CDR3 loop spans 18 amino acids. The CDR3 is CATSRDRRGPMGSSPLHF. In DNA form, the CDR3 reads TGTGCCACCAGCAGAGATAGAAGGGGACCGATGGGGAGTTCACCCCTCCACTTT. Filled out from reference TRBV15 and TRBJ1-6, the complete variable domain reads DAMVIQNPRYQVTQFGKPVTLSCSQTLNHNVMYWYQQKSSQAPKLLFHYYDKDFNNEADTPDNFQSRRPNTSFCFLDIRSPGLGDTAMYLCATSRDRRGPMGSSPLHFGNGTRLTVT.

The chain couples TRBV12-5 to TRBJ1-1, with TRBD1 identical over 9 bases. Germline V CDR1 and CDR2: LGHNT, FRNRAP. The trim removed 5 bases at V and 4 bases at J, leaving 11 bases unmatched. This CDR3 comprises 16 residues. The CDR3 nucleotides are TGTGCTAGTGGTGCGGGGACAGGGAGGGGAGTCACTGAAGCTTTCTTT. Protein: CASGAGTGRGVTEAFF.

The chain recombines TRBV7-9 with TRBJ1-4; D is uncertain. This CDR3 contains 13 residues. The germline gives CDR1 SEHNR, CDR2 FQNEAQ (reference sequence). Between the trimmed V and J ends, which lost 5 bases and 5 bases, there was a span of 9 bases. The CDR3 region has the DNA TGTGCCAGCAGCCCCCCCGGCAATGAAAAACTGTTTTTT. It translates to CASSPPGNEKLFF. Drawing the rest from reference TRBV7-9 and TRBJ1-4, the complete variable domain is DTGVSQNPRHKITKRGQNVTFRCDPISEHNRLYWYRQTLGQGPEFLTYFQNEAQLEKSRLLSDRFSAERPKGSFSTLEIQRTEQGDSAMYLCASSPPGNEKLFFGSGTQLSVL.

The chain uses TRBV18 and TRBJ2-7; 10 bases are a match to TRBD2. V shed 1 base, J shed 0 bases, and the junction held 6 bases outside the gene matches. The CDR3 contains 17 residues. The germline V gene encodes CDR1 KGHSH and CDR2 LQKENI. The CDR3 DNA sequence: TGTGCCAGCTCACCACGGACTAGCGGACCGAGCTCCTACGAGCAGTACTTC. Amino acid sequence: CASSPRTSGPSSYEQYF.